This T cell receptor beta chain was captured in a study of control samples from healthy donors and cancer patients. Profiled with immunoSEQ multiplex PCR; TCRdb holds only in-frame clones, not every one. The sample yields under 200,000 clones, approximately 94% seen once. The CDR3 runs to 13 residues. V was pared by 11 bases and J by 5 bases, with 7 bases of the junction left unmatched. Looked up from germline, CDR1 is WSHSY and CDR2 is SAAADI. This clonotype originated in a man aged 60-69 years with colorectal cancer. Sequenced: PBMCs. The chain employs TRBV10-2 and TRBJ2-1; 9 nucleotides agree with TRBD2. As DNA, the CDR3 is TGCGCCGGGGGTAGCGGGGGCAACAATGAGCAGTTCTTC. Protein product: CAGGSGGNNEQFF.